The present TCR beta chain was sequenced within a study of T cells after yellow fever vaccination. Notes on the study in general: Overall, a small share of clonotypes was seen in both CD4 and CD8 compartments. Repertoires sorted by FACS could include abundant clonotypes that are contaminants from the bulk population. The study found a weaker secondary response that peaked faster, day 5 versus 15.

Germline assignment: CDR1 LNHDA and CDR2 SQIVND (reference sequence). The CDR3 extends over 16 amino acids. V gave up 3 bases and J gave up 1 base; unmatched junction bases: 4. This clonotype has only a few counts. As yet, its antigen is unknown. The study made its TCR cDNA through 5'RACE template switching. That step introduced a universal primer site along with UMIs. One entry per CDR3 protein results from TCRdb running MiXCR on the 5' RACE reads. The sample contains about 330,000 distinct CDR3 sequences, less than 9.5% of which appear only once. The sequence was obtained from a man younger than 35 who received the YFV17D yellow fever vaccine. Here the sequenced sample was PBMCs, taken around 45 days after the first yellow fever vaccination. The chain uses TRBV19 and TRBJ2-7; 12 bases line up with TRBD2. The CDR3 DNA sequence: TGTGCCAGTAGTATGACTAGCGGGGGACCATCCTACGAGCAGTACTTC. Translated, it gives CASSMTSGGPSYEQYF.